What follows is one T cell receptor (beta chain) and its context. Its antigen is not identified. Using immunoSEQ multiplex PCR, the repertoire was profiled, and TCRdb retains in-frame clones only, with some absent. The table shows roughly 120,000 clones, with about 89% occurring only once. The record originates from a study of T cell responses to AZD1222 COVID-19 vaccine. Findings and caveats of the study: Spike-specific TCRs gained breadth and depth after people received two AZD1222 doses. Sampling that yielded the repertoires occurred only after the peak T cell response. CD4 TCRs covered the whole spike, strongest at regions 160-218 and 743-854.

Germline-derived CDR1 and CDR2 are MGHRA and YSYEKL. J lost 2 bases, V lost 0 bases, and 13 bases had no gene match. The CDR3 spans 18 residues. Analyses pooled second doses at about 4 or about 12 weeks. The chain is built from TRBV4-1 and TRBJ2-7, with 7 bases aligning to TRBD2. The sequence was obtained from an adult who received the AZD1222 COVID-19 vaccine. Sample: peripheral blood, taken 28 days after the second AZD1222 dose. Written as DNA, the CDR3 is TGCGCCAGCAGCCAAGATGGGGGGGGACGGCTGTTACCCTACGAGCAGTACTTC. Amino acids: CASSQDGGGRLLPYEQYF.